These T cell receptor beta chains were read from a single sample in a study of T cell repertoires in cytomegalovirus infection. TCRdb fed the reads into MiXCR, producing one record per CDR3 protein. Among around 450,000 distinct CDR3 sequences listed, 25% to 40% were seen once. Material: PBMCs. The receptors were gathered from a human donor in good health (CMV status not recorded). Some clones in this sample may be carry-over from other donors' samples. Each CDR3 is given with its conserved first and last residue. The order of the fields is V gene, J gene, D gene, clone size, CDR3 protein, CDR3 DNA. The D gene is left open where the match is weak. Size values are once, few and many counts, or a class for expanded clones, and some rows have none.

>TRBV7-8|TRBJ1-1|.|many
CASSLDMRGENTEAFF
TGTGCCAGCAGCTTAGATATGAGGGGGGAAAACACTGAAGCTTTCTTT
>TRBV4-1|TRBJ2-7|.|.
CASSHLADSYEQYF
TGCGCCAGCAGCCATTTGGCAGACTCCTACGAGCAGTACTTC
>TRBV6-6|TRBJ2-2|.|.
CARRDPGTIPSTGELFF
TGTGCCAGAAGGGATCCGGGAACAATACCTAGCACCGGGGAGCTGTTTTTT
>TRBV19|TRBJ2-3|.|few
CASTSSGTSTDTQYF
TGTGCCAGTACCTCAAGCGGCACTAGCACAGATACGCAGTATTTT
>TRBV7-6|TRBJ2-2|.|many
CASSLARNTGELFF
TGTGCCAGCAGCTTAGCGAGAAACACCGGGGAGCTGTTTTTT
>TRBV25-1|TRBJ2-5|TRBD2|.
CASSHLLGLAGGPETQYF
TGTGCCAGCAGCCACCTCCTCGGACTAGCGGGGGGCCCGGAGACCCAGTACTTC
>TRBV12-3/TRBV12-4|TRBJ1-2|.|few
CAVTENYGYTF
TGTGCGGTTACGGAGAACTATGGCTACACCTTC
>TRBV7-8|TRBJ2-2|.|many
CASSPAFLNTGELFF
TGTGCCAGCAGTCCAGCGTTTCTGAACACCGGGGAGCTGTTTTTT
>TRBV4-2|TRBJ1-6|.|.
CASSWDSSSPLHF
TGTGCCAGCAGCTGGGACTCCAGCTCACCCCTCCACTTT
>TRBV19|TRBJ1-1|TRBD1|few
CASSLILRQGGGTEAFF
TGTGCCAGTAGCCTCATCCTCAGACAGGGAGGAGGCACTGAAGCTTTCTTT
>TRBV7-6|TRBJ1-1|TRBD1|many
CASSSRQGAVSEAFF
TGTGCCAGCAGCTCAAGACAGGGGGCGGTATCTGAAGCTTTCTTT
>TRBV15|TRBJ2-7|.|once
CATSRAAAGLGYEQYF
TGTGCCACCAGCAGAGCCGCTGCGGGCCTCGGCTACGAGCAGTACTTC
>TRBV20-1|TRBJ2-7|.|.
CSAPVVGRLTKEQYF
TGCAGTGCCCCCGTGGTCGGACGATTAACTAAGGAGCAGTACTTC